Following are 22 T cell receptor beta chains from one sample sequenced in a study of T cells in Graves' hyperthyroidism and ophthalmopathy. Regions amplified from RNA transcripts were the TCR beta CDR3 regions. HTBI primers were used for first-round RT-PCR of the TCR CDR3. TCRdb used MiXCR to reprocess the multiplex PCR reads, holding one entry per CDR3 protein. The sample yields about 600,000 distinct CDR3 sequences, roughly 15% seen once. The sequencing input was blood. The receptors originated from a woman between 35 and 50 years old with Graves' ophthalmopathy.

This clonotype was found a few times. The rearrangement uses TRBV20-1 and TRBJ2-2, with D unclear. The germline gives CDR1 DFQATT, CDR2 SNEGSKA (reference sequence). CDR3 length equals 14 residues. V gave up 0 bases and J gave up 4 bases, with 9 bases separating them. The CDR3 spells CSAREALSTGELFF. Written as DNA, the CDR3 is TGCAGTGCTAGAGAGGCCTTGAGCACCGGGGAGCTGTTTTTT.

This clonotype has ten or more counts. This chain joins TRBV28 and TRBJ1-5; a weak D match, TRBD1 (5 bases). The V end was cut by 6 bases, the J end by 4 bases, with 16 bases between. The V gene's germline CDR1 is MDHEN and CDR2 SYDVKM. This CDR3 contains 15 residues. This CDR3 reads CASSLPGTNNQPQHF. CDR3 coding DNA: TGTGCCAGCAGCCTACCAGGGACCAATAATCAGCCCCAGCATTTT.

This clonotype was found many times. The chain carries TRBV20-1 and TRBJ1-1; no clear D gene. The CDR3 has 12 residues. Germline CDR1 is DFQATT and CDR2 is SNEGSKA (reference sequence). Trimming took 6 bases from V and 5 from J, leaving 13 bases between them. The CDR3 DNA reads TGCAGTGCCACCTCTGGCCAGACTGAAGCTTTCTTT. Its protein is CSATSGQTEAFF.

This clonotype came up a few times. V and J are TRBV28 and TRBJ2-2; D remains ambiguous. Germline CDR1 MDHEN, CDR2 SYDVKM. The length of the CDR3 is 12 residues. Trimming left V 7 bases short and J 4 bases short, with 7 bases between. DNA of the CDR3: TGTGCCAGCACGGGTGCCACCGGGGAGCTGTTTTTT. Protein sequence: CASTGATGELFF. Variable domain in full (rest from reference TRBV28 and TRBJ2-2): DVKVTQSSRYLVKRTGEKVFLECVQDMDHENMFWYRQDPGLGLRLIYFSYDVKMKEKGDIPEGYSVSREKKERFSLILESASTNQTSMYLCASTGATGELFFGEGSRLTVL.

This clonotype was seen only a few times. The chain joins TRBV2 to TRBJ2-7, with D perhaps matching TRBD1 (5 bases). CDR1 is SNHLY and CDR2 is FYNNEI in the germline V gene. The CDR3 is 14 amino acids. V lost 5 bases, J lost 1 base, and 12 bases lay in between. CDR3 sequence (DNA): TGTGCCAGCAGTAAGGGGTGGCGGTCCTACGAGCAGTACTTC. Protein: CASSKGWRSYEQYF.

This clonotype has a handful of counts. The genes are TRBV27 and TRBJ1-5; 9 nucleotides line up with TRBD1. J gave up 3 bases and V 5 bases, and 5 bases lay outside the gene matches. Germline V gives CDR1 MNHEY, CDR2 SMNVEV (reference sequence). The CDR3 totals 15 residues. The CDR3 DNA sequence: TGTGCCAGCAGTCCGGGACAGGGCGACAATCAGCCCCAGCATTTT. It is translated as CASSPGQGDNQPQHF.

This chain links TRBV30 with TRBJ1-4; D is perhaps TRBD1 (5 bases). V was cut by 4 bases and J by 7 bases, with 22 bases left in between. Germline CDR1 is GTSNPN and CDR2 is SVGIG (reference sequence). The CDR3 extends over 16 amino acids. The CDR3 DNA follows: TGTGCCTGGAAGTTCCATTCAGGAGGGGTCCGTGAAAAACTGTTTTTT. Protein: CAWKFHSGGVREKLFF.

This clonotype was seen only a few times. The chain uses TRBV13 and TRBJ2-3, with 11 nucleotides matching TRBD2. The CDR3 totals 16 residues. The ends lost 5 bases at V and 2 bases at J; junction bases unmatched: 6. Germline assignment: CDR1 PRHDT and CDR2 FYEKMQ (reference sequence). CDR3 loop: CASSLLTSGTTDTQYF. DNA for the CDR3: TGTGCCAGCAGCCTTCTGACTAGCGGGACCACAGATACGCAGTATTTT. Looking up the rest from reference TRBV13 and TRBJ2-3 gives the full variable domain: AAGVIQSPRHLIKEKRETATLKCYPIPRHDTVYWYQQGPGQDPQFLISFYEKMQSDKGSIPDRFSAQQFSDYHSELNMSSLELGDSALYFCASSLLTSGTTDTQYFGPGTRLTVL.

The genes are TRBV3-1 and TRBJ2-1, with TRBD1 as a possible D gene (6 bases). This CDR3 spans 16 amino acids. Germline CDR1 is LGHDT and CDR2 is YNNKEL (reference sequence). The V gene lost 6 bases and the J gene lost 0 bases, with 15 bases spanning the gap. The CDR3 spells CASSGGGGDSYNEQFF. CDR3 nucleotide sequence: TGTGCCAGCAGTGGCGGTGGGGGCGACTCCTACAATGAGCAGTTCTTC.

This chain joins TRBV5-1 and TRBJ2-3, with TRBD2 matching 11 bases. The V gene's germline CDR1 is SGHRS and CDR2 YFSETQ. V was pared by 7 bases and J by 2 bases, with 6 bases of the junction left unmatched. This CDR3 contains 15 residues. The DNA for the CDR3 is TGCGCCAGCGAACTAGCGGGGGCCAACACAGATACGCAGTATTTT. The encoded protein is CASELAGANTDTQYF. Looking up the rest from reference TRBV5-1 and TRBJ2-3 gives the full variable domain: KAGVTQTPRYLIKTRGQQVTLSCSPISGHRSVSWYQQTPGQGLQFLFEYFSETQRNKGNFPGRFSGRQFSNSRSEMNVSTLELGDSALYLCASELAGANTDTQYFGPGTRLTVL.

The chain employs TRBV2 and TRBJ2-7, with D possibly being TRBD1 or TRBD2 (5 bases each). The germline V gene has CDR1 SNHLY and CDR2 FYNNEI. The CDR3 has 14 amino acids. V was cut by 8 bases and J by 2 bases, with 16 bases left in between. In nucleotides, the CDR3 is TGTGCCAGCCTCGACGGGACGGGGACCTACGAGCAGTACTTC. Translated, it gives CASLDGTGTYEQYF.

This chain links TRBV9 with TRBJ1-1; the D is unclear. Germline V gene lookup returns CDR1 SGDLS and CDR2 YYNGEE. The CDR3 extends over 13 amino acids. The V gene lost 0 bases and the J gene lost 6 bases, with 9 bases spanning the gap. This CDR3 is CASSVGHSPEAFF. The CDR3 nucleotides are TGTGCCAGCAGCGTAGGACACAGCCCTGAAGCTTTCTTT.

DNA of the CDR3: TGTGCCAGCAGTGGCGGGACTTTTTACAATGAGCAGTTCTTC. Translated, it gives CASSGGTFYNEQFF. The chain is built from TRBV27 and TRBJ2-1; the D gene is possibly TRBD2 (6 bases). V lost 5 bases, J lost 4 bases, and 12 bases lay in between. The CDR3 covers 14 residues. Per the germline V gene, CDR1 is MNHEY and CDR2 is SMNVEV (reference sequence).

Only a few counts were recorded for this clonotype. The V and J genes are TRBV4-1 and TRBJ2-3, with 15 bases that match TRBD2. The CDR3 spans 17 residues. Per germline, CDR1 MGHRA and CDR2 YSYEKL. V lost 0 bases and J lost 6; bases outside the gene matches: 4. CDR3 DNA: TGCGCCAGCAGCCAAGATCGGACTAGCGGGGGGGTGGATACGCAGTATTTT. It translates to CASSQDRTSGGVDTQYF.

This clonotype appeared a few times. The rearrangement uses TRBV30 and TRBJ1-6, with unresolved D. V was clipped by 5 bases and J by 4 bases, with 12 bases between them. CDR3 length equals 14 residues. Per the germline V gene, CDR1 is GTSNPN and CDR2 is SVGIG (reference sequence). CDR3 nucleotides: TGTGCCTGGGCGTCGGTTTCTTATAATTCACCCCTCCACTTT. This encodes CAWASVSYNSPLHF.

The chain employs TRBV20-1 and TRBJ1-4, with D maybe TRBD1 (6 bases). The CDR3 totals 13 residues. Trimming pared 4 bases from V and 4 bases from J, leaving 10 bases between. Germline CDR1 reads DFQATT; CDR2 reads SNEGSKA (reference sequence). Here the CDR3 reads CSATDRNNEKLFF. The CDR3 nucleotides are TGCAGTGCTACCGACAGGAATAATGAAAAACTGTTTTTT.

This clonotype came up many times. The chain joins TRBV11-2 to TRBJ1-3, with D uncertain. This CDR3 spans 15 amino acids. V was pared by 1 base and J by 6 bases, with 13 bases between. CDR1 and CDR2 from the germline V gene are SGHAT and FQNNGV. DNA of the CDR3: TGTGCCAGCAGCTTAGTACAAGGGCCTCTAAACACCATATATTTT. This codes for CASSLVQGPLNTIYF.

V is TRBV20-1 and J is TRBJ2-1; D is perhaps TRBD1 or TRBD2 (5 bases each). This CDR3 has 14 residues. The V and J ends lost 7 bases and 7 bases respectively, with 20 bases between them. Germline V gives CDR1 DFQATT, CDR2 SNEGSKA (reference sequence). The CDR3 here is CSGSGTSIRNEQFF. The CDR3 nucleotides read TGCAGTGGGTCCGGGACGTCGATACGGAATGAGCAGTTCTTC.

The chain joins TRBV10-2 to TRBJ2-7; the match to TRBD2 covers 7 bases. The CDR3 consists of 15 residues. The ends lost 3 bases at V and 0 bases at J; junction bases unmatched: 5. The V gene's germline CDR1 is WSHSY and CDR2 SAAADI. Here the CDR3 reads CASSDLAVSSYEQYF. CDR3 nucleotide sequence: TGCGCCAGCAGTGACCTAGCGGTGAGCTCCTACGAGCAGTACTTC.

This clonotype came up many times. V gene TRBV3-1 combines with J gene TRBJ2-7, with 9 bases identical to TRBD1. V lost 5 bases, J lost 3 bases, and 5 bases stayed unmatched. CDR1 and CDR2 from the germline V gene are LGHDT and YNNKEL (reference sequence). The CDR3 length is 14 residues. The CDR3 nucleotides read TGTGCCAGCAGCTTCCGGGACAGGGTCTACGAGCAGTACTTC. Its protein product is CASSFRDRVYEQYF.

The sample holds a few counts of this clonotype. V and J are TRBV29-1 and TRBJ1-1; no clear D. Germline V CDR1 and CDR2: SQVTM, ANQGSEA. Trimming cost V 4 bases and J 4 bases, with 10 bases left between them. This CDR3 has 12 amino acids. The CDR3 region has the DNA TGCAGCGTTGCAGAGGGAGGCACTGAAGCTTTCTTT. Translation: CSVAEGGTEAFF.

This clonotype was detected many times. The chain recombines TRBV9 with TRBJ2-7, with TRBD1 identical over 9 bases. CDR1 and CDR2 (germline): SGDLS, YYNGEE. The CDR3 loop spans 17 amino acids. Trimming at V came to 3 bases and at J to 5 bases, leaving 15 bases not matched to a gene. This chain's CDR3 is CASSGRSGTGRDDEQYF. In DNA form, the CDR3 reads TGTGCCAGCAGCGGGCGGTCCGGGACAGGGAGGGACGACGAGCAGTACTTC.